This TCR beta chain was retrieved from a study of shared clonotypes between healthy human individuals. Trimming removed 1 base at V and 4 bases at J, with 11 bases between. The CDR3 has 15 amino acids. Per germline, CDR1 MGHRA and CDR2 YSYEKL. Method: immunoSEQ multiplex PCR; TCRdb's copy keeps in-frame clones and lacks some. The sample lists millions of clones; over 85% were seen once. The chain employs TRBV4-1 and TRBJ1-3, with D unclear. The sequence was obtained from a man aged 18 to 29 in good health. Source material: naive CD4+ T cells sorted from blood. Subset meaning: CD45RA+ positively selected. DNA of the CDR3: TGCGCCAGCAGCCAAGTGTCCCGATTGGGAAACACCATATATTTT. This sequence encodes CASSQVSRLGNTIYF.